One and the same sample provided the 15 T cell receptor beta chains below, sequenced in a study of identifying expanded T cells in peripheral blood. Some clones are missing from TCRdb's copy, which holds only in-frame ones; the method was immunoSEQ multiplex PCR. The sample lists fewer than 110,000 clones, about 83% occurring once. The specimen sequenced was blood. These receptors were collected from a person aged 18 to 75 in good health.

This clone was picked up one time. V is TRBV5-1 and J is TRBJ2-3; D is undetermined. Trimming removed 2 bases from V and 0 bases from J, with 10 bases in between. CDR3 length: 15 residues. Germline V gene sequence: CDR1 SGHRS, CDR2 YFSETQ. CDR3 sequence reads: CASSFKGSSTDTQYF. In DNA, the CDR3 is TGCGCCAGCAGCTTCAAAGGTTCTAGCACAGATACGCAGTATTTT.

This clone was seen a single time. The rearrangement links TRBV29-1 to TRBJ2-1, with 10 bases fitting TRBD2. CDR3 length: 14 residues. CDR1 is SQVTM, CDR2 ANQGSEA, per germline. The ends lost 4 bases at V and 10 bases at J; junction bases unmatched: 10. CDR3: CSVVVASGGWEQFF. CDR3 bases: TGCAGCGTTGTCGTCGCTAGCGGGGGTTGGGAGCAGTTCTTC.

The chain uses TRBV6-5 and TRBJ1-1; D not resolved. The ends were cut back, 9 bases at V and 10 bases at J, with 12 bases in the middle. The CDR3 totals 10 residues. In germline, CDR1 is MNHEY, CDR2 SVGAGI. The CDR3 loop is CASWTTRAFF. CDR3 in DNA: TGTGCCAGTTGGACTACTCGAGCTTTCTTT.

The chain links TRBV19 to TRBJ2-5, with a tentative D call TRBD1 (6 bases). V was clipped by 1 base and J by 7 bases, with 13 bases between them. Germline V gives CDR1 LNHDA, CDR2 SQIVND (reference sequence). The CDR3 length is 14 residues. CDR3 residues: CASSIGRGVSTQYF. In DNA form, the CDR3 reads TGTGCCAGTAGTATAGGCAGGGGAGTATCGACCCAGTACTTC.

There are a few counts of this clone. V usage is TRBV5-6 and J usage is TRBJ1-6; D uncertain. The germline gives CDR1 SGHDT, CDR2 YYEEEE. V lost 0 bases to trimming and J lost 9 bases, with 4 bases between them. This CDR3 has 12 residues. The CDR3 nucleotides are TGTGCCAGCAGCTTGGGGGGTTCACCCCTCCACTTT. This codes for CASSLGGSPLHF.

The J gene is TRBJ1-1, the V gene TRBV27; D unresolved. Germline V gene sequence: CDR1 MNHEY, CDR2 SMNVEV (reference sequence). This CDR3 has 16 amino acids. Trimming pared 1 base from V and 5 bases from J, leaving 17 bases between. This CDR3 is CASSLFGRIRRTEAFF. CDR3 in DNA: TGTGCCAGCAGTTTATTCGGTCGAATTCGGAGGACTGAAGCTTTCTTT.

This rearrangement joins TRBV10-2 to TRBJ1-1, with D uncertain. The CDR3 spans 12 residues. V was trimmed by 1 base and J by 5 bases, leaving 5 bases between them. The germline gives CDR1 WSHSY, CDR2 SAAADI. This CDR3 is CASSEYYTEAFF. CDR3 sequence (DNA): TGCGCCAGCAGTGAGTACTATACTGAAGCTTTCTTT.

CDR3 sequence reads: CASSLGTGSNTEAFF. The CDR3 bases are TGTGCCAGCAGTTTAGGGACAGGGTCGAACACTGAAGCTTTCTTT. The rearrangement uses TRBV27 and TRBJ1-1; TRBD1 matches at 9 bases. Germline V gene sequence: CDR1 MNHEY, CDR2 SMNVEV (reference sequence). The CDR3 sequence is 15 residues long. After removal of 2 bases from V and 1 base from J, the junction contained 2 bases not matched to a gene.

The chain carries TRBV30 and TRBJ1-1; D remains ambiguous. CDR1 and CDR2 from the germline V gene are GTSNPN and SVGIG (reference sequence). There are 13 residues in the CDR3. The ends were cut back, 4 bases at V and 4 bases at J, with 13 bases in the middle. The DNA of the CDR3 is TGTGCCTGGAAGTCTCTCTTAGGCACTGAAGCTTTCTTT. The encoded protein is CAWKSLLGTEAFF.

The rearrangement joins TRBV5-4 to TRBJ2-7; a possible D gene is TRBD1 (6 bases). Germline CDR1 and CDR2: SGHNT and YYREEE (reference sequence). The CDR3 consists of 18 residues. Trimming took off 4 bases at V and 4 bases at J, with 27 bases between the two ends. The CDR3: CASSTRTAVNVHPYEQYF. Here the CDR3 DNA reads TGTGCCAGCAGCACTAGGACAGCAGTAAACGTCCACCCGTACGAGCAGTACTTC. Full variable domain (rest looked up from reference TRBV5-4 and TRBJ2-7): ETGVTQSPTHLIKTRGQQVTLRCSSQSGHNTVSWYQQALGQGPQFIFQYYREEENGRGNFPPRFSGLQFPNYSSELNVNALELDDSALYLCASSTRTAVNVHPYEQYFGPGTRLTVT.

This rearrangement joins TRBV7-9 to TRBJ1-2, with D possibly being TRBD1 (5 bases). The germline CDR1 and CDR2 sequences are SEHNR and FQNEAQ (reference sequence). The CDR3 spans 14 residues. V shed 6 bases and J shed 3 bases, with 14 bases lying between them. This chain's CDR3 is CASSEPGRDYGYTF. CDR3 DNA: TGTGCCAGCAGTGAACCAGGGAGGGACTATGGCTACACCTTC.

The count of this clone is one. This chain connects TRBV18 to TRBJ2-7; D uncertain. Trimming cost V 1 base and J 2 bases, with 9 bases left between them. The germline V gene has CDR1 KGHSH and CDR2 LQKENI. This CDR3 is built from 14 residues. CDR3 in amino acids: CASSPQFSTYEQYF. As DNA, the CDR3 is TGTGCCAGCTCACCACAGTTTAGTACCTACGAGCAGTACTTC.

The chain joins TRBV4-3 to TRBJ2-1; TRBD2 aligns across 11 bases. V shed 4 bases and J 4 bases; nucleotides not matched to a gene: 6. This CDR3 contains 16 residues. Germline CDR1 and CDR2: LGHNA and YSLEER. CDR3: CASSPTLAGGYNEQFF. CDR3 sequence (DNA): TGCGCCAGCAGCCCAACCCTAGCGGGGGGATACAATGAGCAGTTCTTC.

The V call is TRBV28, the J call TRBJ2-3; 11 bases match TRBD1. This CDR3 has 15 amino acids. Per the germline V gene, CDR1 is MDHEN and CDR2 is SYDVKM. J was trimmed by 4 bases and V by 7 bases; bases with no gene match: 7. The CDR3 reads CASILGQGASDTQYF. The CDR3 DNA is TGTGCCAGCATTCTCGGACAGGGGGCGTCAGATACGCAGTATTTT.

This clone has just a few counts. V gene TRBV20-1 combines with J gene TRBJ2-3, with a tentative D call TRBD2 (5 bases). Germline V gene data show CDR1 as DFQATT and CDR2 as SNEGSKA (reference sequence). Trimming left V 4 bases short and J 5 bases short, with 7 bases between. The CDR3 consists of 11 residues. Here the CDR3 DNA reads TGCAGTGCTACTGCGGGAGATACGCAGTATTTT. The encoded protein is CSATAGDTQYF.